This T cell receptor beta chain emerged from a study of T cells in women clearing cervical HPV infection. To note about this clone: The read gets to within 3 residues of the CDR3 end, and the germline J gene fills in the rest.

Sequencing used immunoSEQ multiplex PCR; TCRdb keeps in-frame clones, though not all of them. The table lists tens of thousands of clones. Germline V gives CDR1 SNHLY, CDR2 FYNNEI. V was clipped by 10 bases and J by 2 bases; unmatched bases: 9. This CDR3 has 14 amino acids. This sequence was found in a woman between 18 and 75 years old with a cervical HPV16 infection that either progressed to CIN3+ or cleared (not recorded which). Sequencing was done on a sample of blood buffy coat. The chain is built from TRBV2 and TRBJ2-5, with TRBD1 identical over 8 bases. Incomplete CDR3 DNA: TGTGCCAACTCCAGAGACAGGGGACAAGAGACC. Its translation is CANSRDRGQET. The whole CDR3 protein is CANSRDRGQETQYF.